This TCR beta chain was recorded in a study of T cell responses to AZD1222 COVID-19 vaccine (dated by TCRdb to 2020 to 2022). With respect to the entire study: AZD1222 recipients whose second dose came at about 4 weeks and those whose second dose came at about 12 weeks were combined into one group, since spike-specific TCR depth and breadth did not differ between the two schedules. TCR sequencing was performed for about 250 trial participants, of whom about 200 were given two doses of AZD1222 and around 25 were given two doses of MenACWY control vaccine. Trial participants were enrolled by age into subgroups of 18-55, 56-69 and 70-plus years, and roughly 150, 30 and 60 TCR-sequenced participants, respectively, were included in these subgroups.

The CDR3 regions of human TCRbeta chains were subjected to immunosequencing. The paper's data handling went like this. TCRs in the repertoires were matched against a reference library of SARS-CoV-2-specific TCRs that had been generated with the MIRA antigen-specificity platform. Breadth was defined as the fraction of unique TCRs that were SARS-CoV-2-associated. Depth was defined as the fraction of total T cells that were SARS-CoV-2-associated. Using the MIRA data, every spike-specific TCR was mapped to the spike region that the TCR reacted to and assigned to either a CD4 or a CD8 class. Log10-transformed breadth and depth values were compared by one-way ANOVA with Sidak's multiple comparisons tests. TCRdb holds this immuneACCESS table with in-frame rearrangements only. Some clones are missing; in checked studies, unresolved V genes explain under half, and the rest has no known cause. The V and J calls and the clone size are those of that table, but D and trimming were determined from the DNA. Recorded for this sample are about 190,000 clones; 92% of them occurred a single time. The top ten constitute 1% to 1.5% of the sample.

Regarding this clone: No cognate antigen has been identified for it. The input lacks base qualities; no much larger clone sits a single base away.

CDR1 is given as KGHDR and CDR2 as SFDVKD, both from the germline V gene. Trimming removed 3 bases from V and 7 bases from J, leaving 6 bases between the germline ends. Measured from the cysteine to the phenylalanine, the CDR3 is 13 residues long. Only CDR3 DNA is held: 39 bases, read in frame from base 1. Beyond this particular receptor, the publication reports: CD4 TCRs associated with the vaccine covered the entire spike protein, and the dominant responses were in regions 160-218 and 743-854. The 56-69-year group was small, and its depth increase did not reach significance, likely because of low power. Reportedly, close to half of the unique spike-specific TCRs recognized epitopes lying outside the regions that are mutated in the B.1.351 and B.1.1.7 variants. Conclusions about previously exposed vaccinees are limited because only five to seven AZD1222 recipients were SARS-CoV-2 seropositive at baseline. No day 14 peak-response samples were available, so repertoires were characterized only after the peak T cell response. After two AZD1222 doses, spike-specific TCR breadth and depth were significantly higher than at day 0 and than in MenACWY recipients. Participants were mostly white British and included more females than males, and it was suggested by the authors that clonal diversity may have been underestimated.

The time point label corresponds to: baseline before first vaccination. Vaccinee samples were obtained from the UK trials COV001 and COV002, which included a single-blind randomized controlled phase 2/3 trial of AZD1222 (ChAdOx1 nCoV-19) in healthy adults. Trial participant PBMC samples were collected at day 0 and day 28 after the second dose for TCRbeta chain sequencing. The material was peripheral blood, obtained on day 0 of AZD1222 vaccination. The receptor's source is an adult in good health. Recombination linked TRBV24-1 to TRBJ1-6, and TRBD1 may be the D gene, going by 6 matching bases. CDR3 region: CATSDQGNSPLHF. The nucleotide sequence reads as follows: TGTGCCACCAGTGATCAGGGGAATTCACCCCTCCACTTT.